Following are 8 T cell receptor beta chains from one sample sequenced in a study of neurological immune-mediated disorders. Using its own MiXCR run on the 5' RACE reads, TCRdb lists one record per CDR3 protein. The data hold tens of thousands of distinct CDR3 sequences, with 3% to 4% observed a single time. Specimen: PBMCs. The source is a man aged 40-55 years with multiple sclerosis.

On this clonotype: A much larger clone lies one base from this, so it may be a read error. The rearrangement joins TRBV11-2 to TRBJ2-5; 11 bases align to TRBD2. The CDR3 totals 15 residues. The germline V gene has CDR1 SGHAT and CDR2 FQNNGV. The DNA of the CDR3 is TGTGTCAGCAGCTTTTCCGGGACTAGCGGCGAGACCCAGTACTTC. The encoded protein is CVSSFSGTSGETQYF.

The chain uses TRBV12-3 or TRBV12-4 and TRBJ2-1; 12 bases line up with TRBD2. The CDR3 consists of 14 residues. Losses at the gene ends were 6 bases for V and 7 bases for J; bases not matched to a gene: 4. As DNA, the CDR3 is TGTGCCAGCAGGGCTAGCGGGGGGGTAAATGAGCAGTTCTTC. Translated, it gives CASRASGGVNEQFF.

This clonotype was seen repeatedly, ten times or more. The rearrangement links TRBV29-1 to TRBJ1-4, with TRBD1 identical over 9 bases. The CDR3 length is 13 residues. Per germline, CDR1 SQVTM and CDR2 ANQGSEA. V was clipped by 5 bases and J by 11 bases; unmatched bases: 9. The CDR3 sequence is CSVTDATGGKLFF. The CDR3 DNA sequence: TGCAGCGTTACCGACGCGACAGGGGGTAAACTGTTTTTT.

The sample holds many counts of this clonotype. The V and J genes are TRBV20-1 and TRBJ1-4; D is ambiguous. Germline lookup yields CDR1 DFQATT and CDR2 SNEGSKA (reference sequence). V lost 3 bases, J lost 8 bases, and 13 bases lay in between. CDR3 length: 13 amino acids. The CDR3 sequence: CSARSPDGEKLFF. The CDR3 DNA is TGCAGTGCTAGGAGCCCGGACGGCGAAAAACTGTTTTTT.

This clonotype has a count of ten or more. The chain couples TRBV14 to TRBJ2-5; 9 bases map to TRBD1. The V segment lost 3 bases and the J segment 8 bases; nucleotides outside the gene matches: 4. The CDR3 length is 13 residues. Germline V gene lookup returns CDR1 SGHDN and CDR2 FVKESK. CDR3 in amino acids: CASSQGTGQTQYF. The CDR3 bases are TGTGCCAGCAGCCAGGGGACAGGGCAAACCCAGTACTTC.

At least ten counts were recorded for this clonotype. V is TRBV28 and J is TRBJ1-2, with 8 bases that match TRBD1. The germline gives CDR1 MDHEN, CDR2 SYDVKM. CDR3 size: 17 residues. V was pared by 6 bases and J by 3 bases, with 15 bases of the junction left unmatched. CDR3 amino acids: CASSPLRGPGYDYGYTF. Written as DNA, the CDR3 is TGTGCCAGCAGCCCGCTCAGGGGGCCCGGTTACGACTATGGCTACACCTTC.

There are many counts of this clonotype. The V call is TRBV5-5, the J call TRBJ2-3; no reliable D call. Germline loops: CDR1 SGHKS, CDR2 YYEKEE (reference sequence). CDR3 size: 17 residues. The V and J ends lost 5 bases and 4 bases respectively, with 23 bases between them. CDR3 region: CASSSGRSSMLADTQYF. CDR3 coding DNA: TGTGCCAGCAGTTCTGGACGGAGCTCTATGTTAGCAGATACGCAGTATTTT.

This clonotype was counted ten times or more. The rearrangement links TRBV20-1 to TRBJ2-3; 12 bases map to TRBD2. The CDR3 spans 16 residues. The germline CDR1 and CDR2 sequences are DFQATT and SNEGSKA (reference sequence). Trimming at V came to 2 bases and at J to 2 bases, leaving 5 bases not matched to a gene. CDR3: CSARLAGGIYTDTQYF. In DNA form, the CDR3 reads TGCAGTGCTAGACTAGCGGGGGGGATATACACAGATACGCAGTATTTT.